The 3 T cell receptor beta chains given below trace back to one sample, sequenced in a study of blood T cell repertoires in COVID-19. Sequencing used immunoSEQ multiplex PCR; TCRdb keeps in-frame clones, though not all of them. Of approximately 280,000 clones detected, roughly 86% appear once; the ten largest clones hold approximately 2%. Sequencing was performed on PBMCs or T cells enriched from blood (not recorded which). These receptors were taken from a woman in her sixties or seventies who had recovered from COVID-19.

The chain carries TRBV5-1 and TRBJ1-1; D gene ambiguous. Germline values: CDR1 SGHRS, CDR2 YFSETQ. This CDR3 has 13 residues. V lost 5 bases to trimming and J lost 1 base, with 9 bases between them. In DNA, the CDR3 is TGCGCCAGCAGACCCCACGGGAACACTGAAGCTTTCTTT. Translated: CASRPHGNTEAFF. The full variable domain, completed using reference TRBV5-1 and TRBJ1-1, is KAGVTQTPRYLIKTRGQQVTLSCSPISGHRSVSWYQQTPGQGLQFLFEYFSETQRNKGNFPGRFSGRQFSNSRSEMNVSTLELGDSALYLCASRPHGNTEAFFGQGTRLTVV.

The chain couples TRBV28 to TRBJ1-5; the D is unclear. V shed 9 bases and J shed 0 bases, with 6 bases lying between them. This CDR3 spans 12 amino acids. The V gene's germline CDR1 is MDHEN and CDR2 SYDVKM. In DNA, the CDR3 is TGTGCCAGTCACTATAGCAATCAGCCCCAGCATTTT. This encodes CASHYSNQPQHF.

The rearrangement links TRBV27 to TRBJ2-1; 10 bases line up with TRBD2. Germline assignment: CDR1 MNHEY and CDR2 SMNVEV (reference sequence). With V trimmed by 7 bases and J by 4 bases, 7 bases remained unmatched. This CDR3 is 15 amino acids long. The CDR3: CASTPSGRGYNEQFF. CDR3 bases: TGTGCCAGCACCCCGAGCGGGAGGGGGTACAATGAGCAGTTCTTC.